Listed below are T cell receptor beta chains from one sample, sequenced in a study of shared clonotypes between healthy human individuals. TCRdb's table, derived via immunoSEQ multiplex PCR, lists solely in-frame clones and lacks some. The table includes about 490,000 clones, 60% to 85% detected once. The sequencing sample was made of PBMCs. The receptor set was obtained from a woman aged 40 to 55 in good health. Some clones in this sample may be carry-over from other donors' samples. Both conserved end residues are part of each CDR3. D genes are given only for firm matches. Size is stated for part of the rows, as once, few or many counts, or as a class when the clone is expanded.

V gene: TRBV29-1; clone size: .; J gene: TRBJ2-1; D gene: TRBD1; CDR3 DNA: TGCAGCGTCGACAGGGGGGACAATGAGCAGTTCTTC; CDR3 protein: CSVDRGDNEQFF
V gene: TRBV30; clone size: .; J gene: TRBJ2-2; D gene: TRBD1; CDR3 DNA: TGTGCCTGGAGTAGGACAGGGGGCAAGGTCGGGGAGCTGTTTTTT; CDR3 protein: CAWSRTGGKVGELFF
V gene: TRBV6-1; clone size: .; J gene: TRBJ2-5; D gene: TRBD2; CDR3 DNA: TGTGCCAGCAGCCCGGGACTAGAAGAAGAGACCCAGTACTTC; CDR3 protein: CASSPGLEEETQYF
V gene: TRBV12-1; clone size: many; J gene: TRBJ1-1; D gene: .; CDR3 DNA: TGTGCCAGCAGCTTTATGGACAGCCACACTGAAGCTTTCTTT; CDR3 protein: CASSFMDSHTEAFF
V gene: TRBV15; clone size: .; J gene: TRBJ1-2; D gene: .; CDR3 DNA: TGTGCCACCAGCAGAGATATTGCGGGACCGCGGGGCTACACCTTC; CDR3 protein: CATSRDIAGPRGYTF
V gene: TRBV4-3; clone size: .; J gene: TRBJ2-2; D gene: .; CDR3 DNA: TGCGCCAGCAGCGCCGGGACTTTGCACACCGGGGAGCTGTTTTTT; CDR3 protein: CASSAGTLHTGELFF
V gene: TRBV7-9; clone size: .; J gene: TRBJ1-5; D gene: .; CDR3 DNA: TGTGCCAGCAGCTTAACCTACAGGGATGATGGGAATCAGCCCCAGCATTTT; CDR3 protein: CASSLTYRDDGNQPQHF
V gene: TRBV7-9; clone size: few; J gene: TRBJ2-6; D gene: .; CDR3 DNA: TGTGCCAGCAGCCCCCGGGGGTCTGGGGCCAACGTCCTGACTTTC; CDR3 protein: CASSPRGSGANVLTF
V gene: TRBV6-5; clone size: .; J gene: TRBJ2-7; D gene: .; CDR3 DNA: TGTGCCAGCACGGTGAAGATTCGGTACGAGCAGTACTTC; CDR3 protein: CASTVKIRYEQYF
V gene: TRBV6-5; clone size: .; J gene: TRBJ2-7; D gene: .; CDR3 DNA: TGTGCCAGCAGTCGGGCCGTTCACTACGAGCAGTACTTC; CDR3 protein: CASSRAVHYEQYF
V gene: TRBV18; clone size: .; J gene: TRBJ2-1; D gene: TRBD2; CDR3 DNA: TGTGCCAGCTCTCGGGGGGCTAGCGGGAGTAAAGACAATGAGCAGTTCTTC; CDR3 protein: CASSRGASGSKDNEQFF
V gene: TRBV6-6; clone size: few; J gene: TRBJ2-5; D gene: .; CDR3 DNA: TGTGCCAGCCGGCGCCACGAGGGGAAAGAGACCCAGTACTTC; CDR3 protein: CASRRHEGKETQYF
V gene: TRBV11-2; clone size: .; J gene: TRBJ2-5; D gene: TRBD2; CDR3 DNA: TGTGCCAGCAGCGTAAGGGGGAGTATCATAGCGGGAGACCAAGAGACCCAGTACTTC; CDR3 protein: CASSVRGSIIAGDQETQYF
V gene: TRBV7-9; clone size: .; J gene: TRBJ2-1; D gene: .; CDR3 DNA: TGTGCCAGCAGCTTAGCTGGGGGAAGAACCAATGAGCAGTTCTTC; CDR3 protein: CASSLAGGRTNEQFF
V gene: TRBV7-3; clone size: .; J gene: TRBJ2-1; D gene: .; CDR3 DNA: TGTGCCAGCAGCCCTTTGACCTCAGCGGATGAGCAGTTCTTC; CDR3 protein: CASSPLTSADEQFF
V gene: TRBV7-9; clone size: .; J gene: TRBJ2-3; D gene: TRBD2; CDR3 DNA: TGTGCCAGCAGCTTAGGGGCTAGCGGGGTCGCTTCAGATACGCAGTATTTT; CDR3 protein: CASSLGASGVASDTQYF
V gene: TRBV9; clone size: few; J gene: TRBJ2-7; D gene: TRBD1; CDR3 DNA: TGTGCCAGCAGCGTAGGGGGACAGTCCTACGAGCAGTACTTC; CDR3 protein: CASSVGGQSYEQYF